Given below is one TCR beta chain in context. The antigen is not known. The sample is drawn from a study of shared clonotypes between healthy human individuals. The study enrolled healthy HIV-negative adults without recent acute infections or vaccinations as donors. Division of CD4+ cells produced a CD45RA+ naive subset and a CD45RA-negative memory subset. Libraries were prepared by immunoSEQ multiplex PCR; TCRdb keeps only in-frame clonotypes and omits some of them. The sample holds fewer than 3 million clones, 85% to 95% seen once. Germline assignment: CDR1 SGHNT and CDR2 YYREEE (reference sequence). Trimming shortened V by 4 bases and J by 10 bases, and 14 bases separated the two germline ends. The CDR3 is 13 residues long. Broader study findings: An effect of sequencing depth on clonotype sharing among donors was expected.

Sequencing was carried out using naive CD4+ T cells from PBMCs. Subset indicated: CD45RA+ positively selected. The receptor's source is a man between 18 and 35 years old in good health. Some clones in this sample may be carry-over from other donors' samples. The chain is built from TRBV5-4 and TRBJ2-2; no definite D call. CDR3 residues: CASSPGWSEELFF. CDR3 sequence (DNA): TGTGCCAGCAGCCCCGGGTGGTCGGAGGAGCTGTTTTTT.